This T cell receptor (beta chain) was sequenced during a study of T cell changes during pregnancy in multiple sclerosis. TCRdb's copy holds only in-frame clones and misses some; the assay was immunoSEQ multiplex PCR. The sample gives 70,000 to 90,000 clones, about nine tenths of which show up once; roughly 4% is in the top ten. This CDR3 is 15 amino acids long. Germline values: CDR1 MDHEN, CDR2 SYDVKM. The V gene end was trimmed by 5 bases and the J gene end by 4 bases; junction bases not matched to a gene: 7. V is TRBV28 and J is TRBJ1-5; 8 bases are shared with TRBD1. The clonotype comes from a female donor in good health, serving as a control in a pregnancy study. Some clones in this sample may be carry-over from other donors' samples. Material: PBMCs, obtained in the first trimester of pregnancy. The CDR3 DNA is TGTGCCAGCAGTCGCGGACAGGGCCCAAATCAGCCCCAGCATTTT. Encoded protein: CASSRGQGPNQPQHF.